The sequence of this T cell receptor beta chain was determined in a study of cytomegalovirus exposure and HLA in healthy donors. The table came from immunoSEQ multiplex PCR; TCRdb's copy has only in-frame clones and leaves some out. The data contain 220,000 or so clones, roughly 83% of them seen just once; the ten biggest clones take up over 13%. As concerns this clone: Its cognate antigen is unknown.

Regarding the study as a whole: Rarity characterized most TCR sequences, yet some public TCRs appeared in many donors. The study listed 150 to 200 cytomegalovirus-associated TCR beta chains.

V was shortened by 7 bases and J by 5 bases, with 13 bases between the two germline ends. CDR3 length equals 13 residues. The germline gives CDR1 WNHNN, CDR2 SYGVQD (reference sequence). The material sequenced was PBMCs. The chain combines TRBV10-1 with TRBJ2-3; perhaps TRBD1 as D (5 bases). The receptor was isolated from a woman between 25 and 40 years old in good health and CMV-seropositive. CDR3 DNA: TGCGCCAGCATGGGCCAGGGTCAAGATACGCAGTATTTT. Protein product: CASMGQGQDTQYF.